Below are 30 T cell receptor beta chains sequenced from a single sample in a study of cytomegalovirus exposure and HLA in healthy donors. The PCR contained 60 Vbeta and 13 Jbeta primers. TCRdb's copy holds only in-frame clones and misses some; the assay was immunoSEQ multiplex PCR. This sample has fewer than 200,000 clones, with almost 80% found just once. The specimen was PBMCs. The receptors stem from a middle-aged man in good health and CMV-seropositive.

The rearrangement joins TRBV30 to TRBJ2-1; 10 bases agree with TRBD2. The CDR3 is made up of 17 amino acids. Germline CDR1 GTSNPN, CDR2 SVGIG (reference sequence). With V trimmed by 2 bases and J by 6 bases, 13 bases remained unmatched. CDR3 nucleotide sequence: TGTGCCTGGAGTTCTCGACGGACTAGCGGTTTCCGCAATGAGCAGTTCTTC. This translates into CAWSSRRTSGFRNEQFF. Looking up the rest from reference TRBV30 and TRBJ2-1 gives the full variable domain: SQTIHQWPATLVQPVGSPLSLECTVEGTSNPNLYWYRQAAGRGLQLLFYSVGIGQISSEVPQNLSASRPQDRQFILSSKKLLLSDSGFYLCAWSSRRTSGFRNEQFFGPGTRLTVL.

The rearrangement joins TRBV7-2 to TRBJ2-7, with D perhaps TRBD1 (6 bases). V dropped 2 bases and J dropped 2 bases, with 13 bases sitting between them. Per germline, CDR1 SGHTA and CDR2 FQGNSA. This CDR3 is built from 15 residues. The CDR3 protein is CASSLRTPGAYEQYF. DNA for the CDR3: TGTGCCAGCAGCTTACGGACACCAGGGGCCTACGAGCAGTACTTC.

The CDR3 nucleotides are TGTGCCAGCAGTTTTAGCAGGGGTTCAGATACGCAGTATTTT. This encodes CASSFSRGSDTQYF. The chain is built from TRBV27 and TRBJ2-3; maybe TRBD1 (6 bases). Germline V gene sequence: CDR1 MNHEY, CDR2 SMNVEV (reference sequence). Trimming shortened V by 3 bases and J by 4 bases, and 11 bases separated the two germline ends. The CDR3 has 14 amino acids.

V usage is TRBV28 and J usage is TRBJ1-5; 7 positions agree with TRBD1. This CDR3 spans 13 amino acids. V shed 7 bases, J shed 6 bases, and the junction held 6 bases outside the gene matches. Germline CDR1 and CDR2: MDHEN and SYDVKM. Here the CDR3 reads CASTSDRAQPQHF. The CDR3 DNA reads as TGTGCCAGCACCTCCGACAGGGCTCAGCCCCAGCATTTT.

The CDR3 sequence: CASGTGGAEKLFF. Written as DNA, the CDR3 is TGTGCCAGCGGAACAGGGGGCGCAGAAAAACTGTTTTTT. V is TRBV27 and J is TRBJ1-4; 9 bases line up with TRBD1. Germline CDR1 is MNHEY and CDR2 is SMNVEV (reference sequence). V was clipped by 8 bases and J by 8 bases; unmatched bases: 6. This CDR3 has 13 amino acids. The entire variable domain, with the rest obtained from reference TRBV27 and TRBJ1-4, is as follows: EAQVTQNPRYLITVTGKKLTVTCSQNMNHEYMSWYRQDPGLGLRQIYYSMNVEVTDKGDVPEGYKVSRKEKRNFPLILESPSPNQTSLYFCASGTGGAEKLFFGSGTQLSVL.

The gene calls are TRBV5-1 and TRBJ2-1; 8 bases line up with TRBD1. In germline, CDR1 is SGHRS, CDR2 YFSETQ. Trimming took 4 bases from V and 8 from J; bases not matched to a gene: 14. The CDR3 loop spans 16 amino acids. CDR3 in DNA: TGCGCCAGCAGCCCCGGAAATGGGCAGGGGGCGTATGAGCAGTTCTTC. Its translation is CASSPGNGQGAYEQFF. Filled out from reference TRBV5-1 and TRBJ2-1, the complete variable domain reads KAGVTQTPRYLIKTRGQQVTLSCSPISGHRSVSWYQQTPGQGLQFLFEYFSETQRNKGNFPGRFSGRQFSNSRSEMNVSTLELGDSALYLCASSPGNGQGAYEQFFGPGTRLTVL.

The chain uses TRBV6-1 and TRBJ1-4; no firm D call. This CDR3 comprises 14 residues. V lost 7 bases and J 5 bases, leaving 14 bases between the germline ends. Germline lookup yields CDR1 MNHNS and CDR2 SASEGT. The CDR3, as DNA: TGTGCCAGCAAACCCAGGTCACGAAATGAAAAACTGTTTTTT. This sequence encodes CASKPRSRNEKLFF.

The chain joins TRBV21-1 to TRBJ1-4. TRBV21-1 has pseudogene status. The CDR3 contains 15 residues. CDR3 nucleotide sequence: TGTGCCAGCAGCCCTCAGGAGGCCCCAAATGAAGAACTGTTTTTT. Its translation is CASSPQEAPNEELFF.

The genes are TRBV18 and TRBJ2-7; 10 positions match TRBD1. The ends lost 5 bases at V and 6 bases at J; junction bases unmatched: 10. CDR1 is KGHSH, CDR2 LQKENI, per germline. The CDR3 spans 15 residues. This CDR3 is CASSAPGTGVGEQYF. The CDR3, as DNA: TGTGCCAGCTCAGCCCCCGGGACAGGGGTTGGCGAGCAGTACTTC. The full variable domain, in which reference TRBV18 and TRBJ2-7 provide the parts outside the CDR3, is NAGVMQNPRHLVRRRGQEARLRCSPMKGHSHVYWYRQLPEEGLKFMVYLQKENIIDESGMPKERFSAEFPKEGPSILRIQQVVRGDSAAYFCASSAPGTGVGEQYFGPGTRLTVT.

This chain uses TRBV5-1 with TRBJ2-1; 9 bases are shared with TRBD1. The J segment lost 4 bases and the V segment lost 0 bases, leaving 2 bases of the junction unmatched. The CDR3 runs 15 residues. Germline V lookup: CDR1 SGHRS, CDR2 YFSETQ. CDR3 nucleotides: TGCGCCAGCAGCTTGGTGGGACAGGGATACAATGAGCAGTTCTTC. As protein: CASSLVGQGYNEQFF.

The chain recombines TRBV11-3 with TRBJ2-1, with TRBD2 as a possible D gene (6 bases). Germline V gene data show CDR1 as SGHNT and CDR2 as YENEEA. With 5 bases removed from V and 9 bases from J, the gap between germline ends came to 17 bases. The CDR3 is 14 residues long. The CDR3 spells CASSPVPGEGEQFF. The CDR3 DNA reads as TGTGCCAGCAGCCCAGTACCGGGAGAGGGTGAGCAGTTCTTC.

The table lists this clone with a few counts. The V call is TRBV5-5, the J call TRBJ2-2; D is unresolved. V lost 1 base and J lost 7, with 5 bases in between. Germline CDR1 is SGHKS and CDR2 is YYEKEE (reference sequence). The CDR3 extends over 12 amino acids. The DNA of the CDR3 is TGTGCCAGCAGCTTGCGCAGCGGGGAGCTGTTTTTT. Protein: CASSLRSGELFF.

Concerning this clone itself: Germline and junction disagree at one end, which may indicate a read error. The chain links TRBV18 to TRBJ2-6; 9 bases line up with TRBD1. Germline CDR1 is KGHSH and CDR2 is LQKENI. The CDR3 is 18 residues long. The CDR3 region is CASSLSTGGFSGANGLTF. The CDR3 DNA is TGTGCCAGCTCACTTTCTACAGGGGGCTTTTCGGGGGCCAACGGCCTGACTTTC.

This chain uses TRBV9 with TRBJ2-1; D uncertain. Germline loops: CDR1 SGDLS, CDR2 YYNGEE. The V and J ends lost 1 base and 8 bases respectively, with 13 bases between them. The CDR3 is 14 amino acids. The CDR3 nucleotides read TGTGCCAGCAGCGTATCCCCTGGCCAGGATGAGCAGTTCTTC. Encoded protein: CASSVSPGQDEQFF.

This chain connects TRBV6-6 to TRBJ2-2; D is unclear. Trimming took off 2 bases at V and 3 bases at J, with 4 bases between the two ends. This CDR3 contains 13 residues. In germline, CDR1 is MNHNY, CDR2 SVGAGI (reference sequence). The CDR3: CASSYPDTGELFF. The CDR3 DNA is TGTGCCAGCAGTTACCCCGACACCGGGGAGCTGTTTTTT.

Here the CDR3 reads CASRIPGQGVLSTQHF. In DNA form, the CDR3 reads TGTGCCAGTAGGATACCGGGACAGGGTGTGTTAAGTACCCAGCATTTT. The V and J genes are TRBV19 and TRBJ1-5; the match to TRBD1 covers 9 bases. The ends lost 6 bases at V and 11 bases at J; junction bases unmatched: 17. CDR1 is LNHDA, CDR2 SQIVND, per germline (reference sequence). CDR3 length: 16 residues.

The V gene is TRBV4-1, the J gene TRBJ2-7; 7 nucleotides align to TRBD2. This CDR3 is built from 16 residues. Unmatched junction bases numbered 9, after V lost 0 bases and J lost 4 bases. Germline CDR1 and CDR2: MGHRA and YSYEKL. CDR3 protein: CASSQDLASGIYEQYF. CDR3 coding DNA: TGCGCCAGCAGCCAAGATTTGGCTAGCGGTATTTACGAGCAGTACTTC.

This sequence joins TRBV11-3 and TRBJ2-7; 9 positions match TRBD1. Germline CDR1 SGHNT, CDR2 YENEEA. J gave up 1 base and V 5 bases, and 6 bases lay outside the gene matches. The CDR3 length is 15 residues. Here the CDR3 reads CASSTRDRVSYEQYF. In nucleotides, the CDR3 is TGTGCCAGCAGCACCCGGGACAGGGTATCCTACGAGCAGTACTTC.

As regards this clone: The junction does not match germline at one end; this may be a read error. The chain employs TRBV9 and TRBJ2-4, with a weak D call TRBD1 (7 bases). CDR3 length: 15 residues. Germline CDR1 reads SGDLS; CDR2 reads YYNGEE. CDR3 protein: CASSVGGRGENSQYF. CDR3 DNA: TGTGCCAGCAGCGTAGGTGGCAGGGGGGAAAACAGTCAGTACTTC.

For this clone: At one boundary the junction diverges from the germline segment, which might be a read error. The genes are TRBV18 and TRBJ2-1; D gene unclear. Germline V gives CDR1 KGHSH, CDR2 LQKENI. The CDR3 covers 10 residues. The CDR3 nucleotides are TGTGCCAGCTCACACAAGGAGCAGTTCTTC. Amino acids: CASSHKEQFF. Supplemented by reference TRBV18 and TRBJ2-1, the full variable domain reads NAGVMQNPRHLVRRRGQEARLRCSPMKGHSHVYWYRQLPEEGLKFMVYLQKENIIDESGMPKERFSAEFPKEGPSILRIQQVVRGDSAAYFCASSHKEQFFGPGTRLTVL.

DNA for the CDR3: TGTGCCAGTACTCGTACAGCAGGGGGCAGTCAGCCCCAGCATTTT. This gives the protein CASTRTAGGSQPQHF. The rearrangement links TRBV28 to TRBJ1-5; TRBD1 aligns across 8 bases. The CDR3 is made up of 15 amino acids. Germline CDR1 is MDHEN and CDR2 is SYDVKM. The V and J ends lost 9 bases and 6 bases, in that order; junction bases with no gene match: 13.

The rearrangement joins TRBV5-1 to TRBJ2-5, with D maybe TRBD1 (6 bases). V dropped 4 bases and J dropped 5 bases, with 15 bases sitting between them. CDR3 size: 14 residues. The germline V gene has CDR1 SGHRS and CDR2 YFSETQ. The CDR3: CASSGPRGSETQYF. As DNA, the CDR3 is TGCGCCAGCAGCGGACCTAGGGGGTCGGAGACCCAGTACTTC. The full variable domain, in which reference TRBV5-1 and TRBJ2-5 provide the parts outside the CDR3, is KAGVTQTPRYLIKTRGQQVTLSCSPISGHRSVSWYQQTPGQGLQFLFEYFSETQRNKGNFPGRFSGRQFSNSRSEMNVSTLELGDSALYLCASSGPRGSETQYFGPGTRLLVL.

CDR3 loop: CASRLGVGEQFF. The CDR3 region has the DNA TGCGCCAGCAGGTTAGGGGTGGGTGAGCAGTTCTTC. The chain combines TRBV5-1 with TRBJ2-1, with D tentatively TRBD1 (5 bases). The CDR3 is 12 residues long. V dropped 5 bases and J dropped 9 bases, with 12 bases sitting between them. In germline, CDR1 is SGHRS, CDR2 YFSETQ.

The V and J genes are TRBV19 and TRBJ1-5; D gene unclear. V gave up 3 bases and J gave up 0 bases, with 6 bases separating them. CDR3 size: 14 residues. Germline CDR1 and CDR2: LNHDA and SQIVND (reference sequence). The CDR3, as DNA: TGTGCCAGTAGTATCGGGGATAGCAATCAGCCCCAGCATTTT. Protein: CASSIGDSNQPQHF. The whole variable domain, remainder taken from reference TRBV19 and TRBJ1-5, is DGGITQSPKYLFRKEGQNVTLSCEQNLNHDAMYWYRQDPGQGLRLIYYSQIVNDFQKGDIAEGYSVSREKKESFPLTVTSAQKNPTAFYLCASSIGDSNQPQHFGDGTRLSIL.

V gene TRBV6-6 combines with J gene TRBJ2-7, with D perhaps matching TRBD2 (6 bases). The length of the CDR3 is 12 residues. Trimming pared 5 bases from V and 4 bases from J, leaving 9 bases between. Germline V CDR1 and CDR2: MNHNY, SVGAGI (reference sequence). The CDR3 nucleotides read TGTGCCAGCAGTGCCCGGGGGTACGAGCAGTACTTC. It is translated as CASSARGYEQYF.

The V and J genes are TRBV5-5 and TRBJ1-2; 9 bases are shared with TRBD1. In germline, CDR1 is SGHKS, CDR2 YYEKEE (reference sequence). V shed 4 bases and J 8 bases; nucleotides not matched to a gene: 9. The CDR3 consists of 14 residues. The CDR3 here is CASSARQGVEGYTF. The CDR3 DNA reads TGTGCCAGCAGCGCCAGACAGGGGGTGGAGGGCTACACCTTC.

The chain is built from TRBV7-8 and TRBJ2-7; the match to TRBD2 covers 10 bases. The junction had 4 bases not matched to a gene; V was cut back by 2 bases and J by 3 bases. The CDR3 is made up of 15 amino acids. The germline CDR1 and CDR2 sequences are SGHVS and FQNEAQ. In DNA, the CDR3 is TGTGCCAGCAGCTTAACCCTAGCGGGAGACTACGAGCAGTACTTC. This gives the protein CASSLTLAGDYEQYF.

J is TRBJ1-6 and V is TRBV6-6; 8 bases map to TRBD1. The CDR3 length is 15 residues. Germline values: CDR1 MNHNY, CDR2 SVGAGI (reference sequence). The V and J ends lost 0 bases and 6 bases, in that order; junction bases with no gene match: 1. The CDR3 sequence: CASSYSDRANSPLHF. The DNA of the CDR3 is TGTGCCAGCAGTTACTCGGACAGGGCTAATTCACCCCTCCACTTT.

This clone was counted a few times. The chain combines TRBV5-1 with TRBJ2-5; tentative D call: TRBD1 (6 bases). V dropped 4 bases and J dropped 7 bases, with 20 bases sitting between them. This CDR3 has 15 amino acids. Germline loops: CDR1 SGHRS, CDR2 YFSETQ. CDR3 DNA: TGCGCCAGCAGCCCGCAAGGACAGTTAAGGGCGACCCAGTACTTC. This encodes CASSPQGQLRATQYF.

This chain joins TRBV4-1 and TRBJ2-7; D is perhaps TRBD1 (5 bases). The CDR3 is made up of 15 amino acids. CDR1 is MGHRA, CDR2 YSYEKL, per germline. Trimming pared 0 bases from V and 3 bases from J, leaving 12 bases between. The CDR3 here is CASSQDDRRGYEQYF. The CDR3 DNA is TGCGCCAGCAGCCAAGATGACAGAAGAGGCTACGAGCAGTACTTC.